This note documents a single T cell receptor beta chain sequence. The specificity of this receptor is unknown. Base qualities are missing; no much larger clone stands one base away. TCRbeta CDR3 regions were amplified from genomic DNA using the immunoSEQ Assay, a bias-controlled multiplex PCR. From the authors' description of their analysis: The number of nucleated cells in each sample was estimated from the amplification of reference gene primers within the assay. Sequence reads were collapsed and filtered to measure the absolute abundance of every unique TCRbeta CDR3 rearrangement. For each sample, productive Simpson clonality was calculated as the square root of Simpson's diversity index over productive rearrangements. Entries here come from immuneACCESS through TCRdb and include only in-frame sequences with V and J called. Some clones fail to appear in such tables; in the studies checked, an unresolved V gene covers under half of the shortfall, and the cause of the remainder is unknown. The V and J calls and clone size were taken over from that table, and D and trimming were inferred from the DNA. Across this sample there are about 280,000 clones, with 75% to 90% seen only once. Together, the top ten hold about 2.2% of the sample.

V gives up 1 base and J gives up 8 bases, and the segment between their germline ends measures 15 bases. The cysteine opens and the phenylalanine closes a CDR3 of 14 amino acids. Just CDR3 DNA is preserved here, 42 bases in frame from base 1. Via the germline V gene (reference sequence), CDR1 is SGHNT and CDR2 YYREEE. Another Seattle source contributed samples from volunteer blood donors who had recovered from COVID-19. Whole blood was collected in K2EDTA tubes by collaborating institutions according to the institutions' own protocols. Collaborator samples were shipped for TCRbeta analysis as frozen whole blood, isolated PBMCs, or DNA extracted from either sample type. The data originate from a study of blood T cell repertoires in COVID-19 (dated by TCRdb to the early 2020s). Regarding the research as a whole: Collaborator samples came from the United States, Italy and Spain and covered acute and convalescent phases of COVID-19. The dataset comprised deeply sampled blood TCRbeta repertoires from subjects exposed to, actively infected with, or recovered from COVID-19. Samples came from the ongoing ImmuneRACE study (first 160 participants) plus 1,254 subjects from 6 global collaborators. The prospective study material was composed of cDNA or gDNA derived from T cells, B-cell-depleted T cells, or PBMCs. The repertoires were released in a freely available public database meant as a resource for research on the immune response to SARS-CoV-2. Sample metadata almost always included a de-identified subject ID, COVID-19 status, age in years and sex. Where HLA class I and class II types were available, the types were taken from metadata supplied by the sample provider, not from assay-based typing.

Here is what the overall study found, with its caveats: The amount of clinical and demographic metadata varied by source and participant and was provided uncurated.

The TCR comes from a woman aged 50 to 65 who had recovered from COVID-19. The V and J segments used are TRBV5-4 and TRBJ1-2, with the D gene call left open. The sample consisted of peripheral blood. CDR3 sequence: CASSLTRGTGGYTF. The DNA sequence is as follows: TGTGCCAGCAGCTTGACCCGGGGTACGGGGGGCTACACCTTC. The variable domain in full, with residues beyond the CDR3 obtained from the reference TRBV5-4 and TRBJ1-2 genes, is ETGVTQSPTHLIKTRGQQVTLRCSSQSGHNTVSWYQQALGQGPQFIFQYYREEENGRGNFPPRFSGLQFPNYSSELNVNALELDDSALYLCASSLTRGTGGYTFGSGTRLTVV.